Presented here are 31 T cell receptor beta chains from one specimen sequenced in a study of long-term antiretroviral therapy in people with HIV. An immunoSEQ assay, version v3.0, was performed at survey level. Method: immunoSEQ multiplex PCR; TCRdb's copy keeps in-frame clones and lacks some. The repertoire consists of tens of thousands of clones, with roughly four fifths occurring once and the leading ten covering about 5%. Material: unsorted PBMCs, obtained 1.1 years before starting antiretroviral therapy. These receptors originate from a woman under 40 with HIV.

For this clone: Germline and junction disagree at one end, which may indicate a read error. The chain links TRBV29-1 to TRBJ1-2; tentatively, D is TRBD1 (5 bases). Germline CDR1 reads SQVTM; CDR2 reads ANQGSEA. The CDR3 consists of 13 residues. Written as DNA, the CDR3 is TGCAGCGTTGTAGAGCGAGCAGGTGGGGGTCCAGACTTC. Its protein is CSVVERAGGGPDF. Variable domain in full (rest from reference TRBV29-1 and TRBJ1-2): SAVISQKPSRDICQRGTSLTIQCQVDSQVTMMFWYRQQPGQSLTLIATANQGSEATYESGFVIDKFPISRPNLTFSTLTVSNMSPEDSSIYLCSVVERAGGGPDFGSGTRLTVV.

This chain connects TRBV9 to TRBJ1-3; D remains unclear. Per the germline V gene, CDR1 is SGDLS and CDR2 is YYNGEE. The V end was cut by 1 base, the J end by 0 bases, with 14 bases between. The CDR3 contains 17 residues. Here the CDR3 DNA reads TGTGCCAGCAGCGTAAAGCCCGGACGGAGCTCTGGAAACACCATATATTTT. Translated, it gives CASSVKPGRSSGNTIYF. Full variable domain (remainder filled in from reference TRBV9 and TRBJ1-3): DSGVTQTPKHLITATGQRVTLRCSPRSGDLSVYWYQQSLDQGLQFLIQYYNGEERAKGNILERFSAQQFPDLHSELNLSSLELGDSALYFCASSVKPGRSSGNTIYFGEGSWLTVV.

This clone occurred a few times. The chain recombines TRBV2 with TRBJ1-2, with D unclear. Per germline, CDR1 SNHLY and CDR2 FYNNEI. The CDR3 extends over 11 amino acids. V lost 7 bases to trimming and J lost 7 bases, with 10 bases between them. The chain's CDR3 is CASNGLSGYTF. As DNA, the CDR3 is TGTGCCAGCAACGGGTTGAGTGGCTACACCTTC.

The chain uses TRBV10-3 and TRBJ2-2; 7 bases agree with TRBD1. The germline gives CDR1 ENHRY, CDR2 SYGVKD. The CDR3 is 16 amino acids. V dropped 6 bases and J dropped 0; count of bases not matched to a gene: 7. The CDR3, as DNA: TGTGCCATCAGAGACGAGGGACAGACGAACACCGGGGAGCTGTTTTTT. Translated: CAIRDEGQTNTGELFF.

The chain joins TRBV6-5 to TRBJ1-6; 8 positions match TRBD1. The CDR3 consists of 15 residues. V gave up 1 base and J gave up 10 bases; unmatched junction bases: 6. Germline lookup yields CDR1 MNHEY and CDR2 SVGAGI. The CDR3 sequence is CASSYYGQGGSPLHF. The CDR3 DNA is TGTGCCAGCAGTTACTATGGACAGGGAGGATCACCCCTCCACTTT.

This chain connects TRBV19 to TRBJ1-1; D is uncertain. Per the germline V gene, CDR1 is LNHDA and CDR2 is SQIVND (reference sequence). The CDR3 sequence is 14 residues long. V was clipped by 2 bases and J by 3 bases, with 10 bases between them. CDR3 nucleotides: TGTGCCAGTAGTATATGGGGTGGGGACACTGAAGCTTTCTTT. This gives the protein CASSIWGGDTEAFF.

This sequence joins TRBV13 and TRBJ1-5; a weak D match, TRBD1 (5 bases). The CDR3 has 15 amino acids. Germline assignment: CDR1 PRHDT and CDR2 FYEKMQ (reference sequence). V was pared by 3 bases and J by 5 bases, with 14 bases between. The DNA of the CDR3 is TGTGCCAGCAGCTTGGGGCCAGGGTACGATCAGCCCCAGCATTTT. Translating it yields CASSLGPGYDQPQHF.

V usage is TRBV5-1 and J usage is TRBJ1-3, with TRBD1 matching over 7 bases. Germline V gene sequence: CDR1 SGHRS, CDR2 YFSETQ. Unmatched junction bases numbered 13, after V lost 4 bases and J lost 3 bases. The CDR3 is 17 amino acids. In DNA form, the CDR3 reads TGCGCCAGCAGCCTCACTTTACTAGGGACAGATGGAAACACCATATATTTT. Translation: CASSLTLLGTDGNTIYF.

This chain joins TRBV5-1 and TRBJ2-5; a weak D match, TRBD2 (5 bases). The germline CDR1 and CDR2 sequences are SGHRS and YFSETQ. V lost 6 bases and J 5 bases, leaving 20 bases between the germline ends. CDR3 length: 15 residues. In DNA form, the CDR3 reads TGCGCCAGCACCCTCCGGGGAACCGAGCGGGAGACCCAGTACTTC. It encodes CASTLRGTERETQYF.

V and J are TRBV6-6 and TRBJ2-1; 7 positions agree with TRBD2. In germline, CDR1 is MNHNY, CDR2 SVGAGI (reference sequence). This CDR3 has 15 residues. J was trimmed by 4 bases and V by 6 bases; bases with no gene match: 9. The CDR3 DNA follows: TGTGCCAGCAGGGGGAGGGGCGGGGGATACAATGAGCAGTTCTTC. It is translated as CASRGRGGGYNEQFF.

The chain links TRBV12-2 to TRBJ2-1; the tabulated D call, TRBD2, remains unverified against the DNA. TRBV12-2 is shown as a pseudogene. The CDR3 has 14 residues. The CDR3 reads CASRFDLLYNEQFF. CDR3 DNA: TGTGCAAGTCGCTTTGATCTACTCTACAATGAGCAGTTCTTC.

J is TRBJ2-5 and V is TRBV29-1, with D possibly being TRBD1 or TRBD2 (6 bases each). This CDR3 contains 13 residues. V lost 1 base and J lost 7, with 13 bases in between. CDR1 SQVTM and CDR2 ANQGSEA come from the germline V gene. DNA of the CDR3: TGCAGCGTTGAAGGTGCAGGAGGGGGGACCCAGTACTTC. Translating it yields CSVEGAGGGTQYF.

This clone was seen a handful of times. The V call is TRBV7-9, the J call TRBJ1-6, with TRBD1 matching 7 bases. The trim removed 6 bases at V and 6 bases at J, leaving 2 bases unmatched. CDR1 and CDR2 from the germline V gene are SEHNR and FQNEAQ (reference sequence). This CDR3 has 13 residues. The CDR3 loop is CASRRQGNSPLHF. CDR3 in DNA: TGTGCCAGCAGGAGACAGGGTAATTCACCCCTCCACTTT.

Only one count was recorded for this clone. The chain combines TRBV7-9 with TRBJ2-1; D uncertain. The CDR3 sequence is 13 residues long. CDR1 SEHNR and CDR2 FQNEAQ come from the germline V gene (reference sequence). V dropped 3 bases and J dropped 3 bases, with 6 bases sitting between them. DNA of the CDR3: TGTGCCAGCAGCTTTTACAGCTACAATGAGCAGTTCTTC. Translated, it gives CASSFYSYNEQFF.

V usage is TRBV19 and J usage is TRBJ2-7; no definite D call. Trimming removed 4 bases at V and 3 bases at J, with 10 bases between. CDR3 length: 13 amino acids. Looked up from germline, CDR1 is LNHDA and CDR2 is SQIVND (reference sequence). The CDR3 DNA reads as TGTGCCAGTAGTAAACCCTCCCGCTACGAGCAGTACTTC. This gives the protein CASSKPSRYEQYF. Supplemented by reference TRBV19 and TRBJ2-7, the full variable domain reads DGGITQSPKYLFRKEGQNVTLSCEQNLNHDAMYWYRQDPGQGLRLIYYSQIVNDFQKGDIAEGYSVSREKKESFPLTVTSAQKNPTAFYLCASSKPSRYEQYFGPGTRLTVT.

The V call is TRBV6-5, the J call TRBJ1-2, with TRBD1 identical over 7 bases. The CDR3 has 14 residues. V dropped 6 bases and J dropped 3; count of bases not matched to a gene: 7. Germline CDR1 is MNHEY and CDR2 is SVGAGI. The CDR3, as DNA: TGTGCCAGCAGATCCTACGGACAGGACTATGGCTACACCTTC. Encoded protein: CASRSYGQDYGYTF.

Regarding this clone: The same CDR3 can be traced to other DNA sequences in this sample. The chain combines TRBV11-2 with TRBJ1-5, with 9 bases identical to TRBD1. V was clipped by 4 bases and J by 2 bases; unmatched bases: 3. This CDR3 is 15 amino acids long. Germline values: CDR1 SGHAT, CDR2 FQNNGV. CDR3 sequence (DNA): TGTGCCAGCAGCTCGCGGACAGGGGGCAATCAGCCCCAGCATTTT. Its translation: CASSSRTGGNQPQHF.

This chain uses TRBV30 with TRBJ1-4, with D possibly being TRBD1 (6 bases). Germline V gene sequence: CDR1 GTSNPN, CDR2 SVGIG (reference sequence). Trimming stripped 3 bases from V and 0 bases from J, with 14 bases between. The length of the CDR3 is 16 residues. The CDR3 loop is CAWSDDRSATNEKLFF. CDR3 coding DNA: TGTGCCTGGAGCGATGACAGGTCCGCAACTAATGAAAAACTGTTTTTT.

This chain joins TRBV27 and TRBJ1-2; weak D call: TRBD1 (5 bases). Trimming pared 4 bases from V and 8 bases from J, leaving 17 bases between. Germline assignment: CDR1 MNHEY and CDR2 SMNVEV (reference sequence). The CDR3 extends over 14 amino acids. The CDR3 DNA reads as TGTGCCAGCAGTTCCCAGGGAGGGGTAGACGGCTACACCTTC. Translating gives CASSSQGGVDGYTF.

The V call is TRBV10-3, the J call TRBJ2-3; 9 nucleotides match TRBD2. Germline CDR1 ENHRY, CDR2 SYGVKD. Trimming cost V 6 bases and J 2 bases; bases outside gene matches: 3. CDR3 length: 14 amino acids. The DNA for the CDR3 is TGTGCCATCAGAGCGGGGGGAACCACAGATACGCAGTATTTT. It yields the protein CAIRAGGTTDTQYF.

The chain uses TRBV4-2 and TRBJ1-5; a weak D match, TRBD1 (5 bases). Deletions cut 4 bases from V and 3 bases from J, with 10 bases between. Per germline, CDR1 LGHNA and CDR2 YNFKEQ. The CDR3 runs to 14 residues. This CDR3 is CASSLTVNNQPQHF. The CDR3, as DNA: TGTGCCAGCAGCCTGACAGTGAACAATCAGCCCCAGCATTTT.

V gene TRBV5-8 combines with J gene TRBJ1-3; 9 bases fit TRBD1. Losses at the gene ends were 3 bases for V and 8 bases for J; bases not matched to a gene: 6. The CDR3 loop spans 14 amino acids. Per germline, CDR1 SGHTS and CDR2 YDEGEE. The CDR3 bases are TGTGCCAGCAGCTGGGACAGGGCGGGGGACACCATATATTTT. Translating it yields CASSWDRAGDTIYF.

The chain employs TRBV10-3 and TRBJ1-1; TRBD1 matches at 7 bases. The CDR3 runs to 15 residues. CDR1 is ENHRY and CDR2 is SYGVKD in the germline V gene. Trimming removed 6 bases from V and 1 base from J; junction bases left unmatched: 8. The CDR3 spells CAISATGQRNTEAFF. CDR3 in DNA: TGTGCCATCAGCGCGACGGGACAGAGGAACACTGAAGCTTTCTTT.

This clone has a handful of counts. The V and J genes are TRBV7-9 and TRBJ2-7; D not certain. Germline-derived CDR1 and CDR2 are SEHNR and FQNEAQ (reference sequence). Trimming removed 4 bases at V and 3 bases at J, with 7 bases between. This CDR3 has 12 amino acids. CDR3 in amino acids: CASSYGRYEQYV. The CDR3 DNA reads TGTGCCAGCAGCTACGGACGCTACGAGCAGTACGTC.

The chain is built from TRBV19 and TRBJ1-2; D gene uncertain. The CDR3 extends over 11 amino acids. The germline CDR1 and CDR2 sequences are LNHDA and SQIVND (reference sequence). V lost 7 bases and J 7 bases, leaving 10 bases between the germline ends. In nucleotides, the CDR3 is TGTGCCAGTATACAAGGAGGTGGCTACACCTTC. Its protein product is CASIQGGGYTF.

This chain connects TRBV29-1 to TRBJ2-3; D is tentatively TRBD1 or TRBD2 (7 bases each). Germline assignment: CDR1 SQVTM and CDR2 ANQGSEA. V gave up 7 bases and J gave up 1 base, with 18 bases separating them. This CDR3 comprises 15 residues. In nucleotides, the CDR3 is TGCAGCGCAGGGGGGGGGTGGATGGGCACAGATACGCAGTATTTT. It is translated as CSAGGGWMGTDTQYF.

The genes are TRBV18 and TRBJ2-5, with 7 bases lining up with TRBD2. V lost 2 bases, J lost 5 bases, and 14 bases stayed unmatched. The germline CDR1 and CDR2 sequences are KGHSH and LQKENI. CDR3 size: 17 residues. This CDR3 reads CASSPLMDTRGEETQYF. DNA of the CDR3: TGTGCCAGCTCACCATTAATGGACACACGGGGGGAGGAGACCCAGTACTTC.

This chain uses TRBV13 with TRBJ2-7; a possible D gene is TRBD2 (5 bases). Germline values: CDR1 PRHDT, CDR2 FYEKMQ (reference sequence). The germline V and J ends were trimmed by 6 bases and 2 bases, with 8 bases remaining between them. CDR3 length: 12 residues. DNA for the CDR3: TGTGCCAGCAGGACGGGAACCTACGAGCAGTACTTC. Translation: CASRTGTYEQYF.

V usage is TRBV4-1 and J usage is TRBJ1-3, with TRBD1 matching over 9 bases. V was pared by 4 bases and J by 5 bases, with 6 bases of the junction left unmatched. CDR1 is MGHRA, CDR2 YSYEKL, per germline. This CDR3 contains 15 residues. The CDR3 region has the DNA TGCGCCAGCAGCCTAGAGGGACAGGGAAGAAACACCATATATTTT. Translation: CASSLEGQGRNTIYF.

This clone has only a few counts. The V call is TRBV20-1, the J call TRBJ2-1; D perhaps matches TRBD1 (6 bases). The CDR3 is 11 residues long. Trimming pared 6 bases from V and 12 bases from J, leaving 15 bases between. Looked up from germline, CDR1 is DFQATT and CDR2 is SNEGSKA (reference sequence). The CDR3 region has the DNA TGCAGTGCGGCCCCCACAGGGAGGCAGTTCTTC. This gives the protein CSAAPTGRQFF.

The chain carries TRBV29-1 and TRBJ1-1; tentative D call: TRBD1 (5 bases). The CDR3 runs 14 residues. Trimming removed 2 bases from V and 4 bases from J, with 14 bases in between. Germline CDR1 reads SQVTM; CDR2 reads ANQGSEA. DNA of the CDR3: TGCAGCGTTGAATCATCCCAGGGTATCACTGAAGCTTTCTTT. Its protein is CSVESSQGITEAFF. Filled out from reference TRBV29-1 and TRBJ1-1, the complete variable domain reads SAVISQKPSRDICQRGTSLTIQCQVDSQVTMMFWYRQQPGQSLTLIATANQGSEATYESGFVIDKFPISRPNLTFSTLTVSNMSPEDSSIYLCSVESSQGITEAFFGQGTRLTVV.